This TCR beta chain was recorded in a study of cytomegalovirus exposure and HLA in healthy donors. Study conclusions and caveats: Within an earlier analysis, most TCR beta V segments proved productive either about 90% or about 30% of the time.

Both 60 Vbeta primers and 13 Jbeta primers went into the PCR. Here immunoSEQ multiplex PCR was the method, and the copy in TCRdb shows in-frame clones only, minus some. The profile shows about 130,000 clones, around four fifths of them singletons. A note on this clone: Its specificity is unknown.

This clonotype originated in a man between 18 and 35 years old in good health and CMV-seropositive. Sequences were obtained from PBMCs.

This CDR3 reads CASSLAGDIGEKLFF. CDR3 bases: TGTGCCAGCAGCTTAGCAGGGGACATAGGTGAAAAACTGTTTTTT. The chain uses TRBV7-9 and TRBJ1-4; D is perhaps TRBD1 (6 bases). The germline V and J ends were trimmed by 0 bases and 7 bases, with 12 bases remaining between them. CDR1 and CDR2 (germline): SEHNR, FQNEAQ (reference sequence). The CDR3 runs 15 residues.